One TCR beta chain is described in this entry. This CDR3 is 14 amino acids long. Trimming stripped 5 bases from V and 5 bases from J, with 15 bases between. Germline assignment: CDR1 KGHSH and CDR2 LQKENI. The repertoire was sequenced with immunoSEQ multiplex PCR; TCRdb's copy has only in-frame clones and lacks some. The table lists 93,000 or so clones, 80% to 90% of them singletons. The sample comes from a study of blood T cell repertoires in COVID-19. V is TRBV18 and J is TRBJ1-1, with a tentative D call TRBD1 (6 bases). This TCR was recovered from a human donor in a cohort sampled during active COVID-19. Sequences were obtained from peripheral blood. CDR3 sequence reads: CASSTLTGPTEAFF. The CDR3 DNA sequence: TGTGCCAGCTCAACACTGACAGGCCCTACTGAAGCTTTCTTT.